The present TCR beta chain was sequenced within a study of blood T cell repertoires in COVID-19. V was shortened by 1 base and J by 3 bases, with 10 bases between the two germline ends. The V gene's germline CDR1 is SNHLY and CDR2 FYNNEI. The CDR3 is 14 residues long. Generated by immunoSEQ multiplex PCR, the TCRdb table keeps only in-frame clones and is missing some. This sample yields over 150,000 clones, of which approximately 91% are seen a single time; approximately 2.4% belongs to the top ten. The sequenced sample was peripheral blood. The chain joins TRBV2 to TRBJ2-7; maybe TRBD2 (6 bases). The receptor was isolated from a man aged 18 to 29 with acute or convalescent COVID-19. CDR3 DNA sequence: TGTGCCAGCAGTGAAGAACTAGCCAGCTACGAGCAGTACTTC. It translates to CASSEELASYEQYF.